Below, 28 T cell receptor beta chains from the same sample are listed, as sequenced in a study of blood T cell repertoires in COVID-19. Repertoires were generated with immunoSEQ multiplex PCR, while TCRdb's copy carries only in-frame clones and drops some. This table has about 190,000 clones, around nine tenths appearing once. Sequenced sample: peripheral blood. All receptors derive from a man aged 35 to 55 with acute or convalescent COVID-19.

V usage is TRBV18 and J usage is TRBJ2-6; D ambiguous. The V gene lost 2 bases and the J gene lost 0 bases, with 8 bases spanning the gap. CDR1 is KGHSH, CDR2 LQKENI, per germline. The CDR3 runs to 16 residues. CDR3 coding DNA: TGTGCCAGCTCACCAAAAATTATCTCTGGGGCCAACGTCCTGACTTTC. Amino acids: CASSPKIISGANVLTF.

DNA of the CDR3: TGTGCCACCCCCCCGACAGGGGGGCTACACACCGGGGAGCTGTTTTTT. It codes for CATPPTGGLHTGELFF. The chain combines TRBV24-1 with TRBJ2-2, with 9 bases aligning to TRBD1. The V gene end was trimmed by 9 bases and the J gene end by 3 bases; junction bases not matched to a gene: 10. Germline values: CDR1 KGHDR, CDR2 SFDVKD. The CDR3 contains 16 residues.

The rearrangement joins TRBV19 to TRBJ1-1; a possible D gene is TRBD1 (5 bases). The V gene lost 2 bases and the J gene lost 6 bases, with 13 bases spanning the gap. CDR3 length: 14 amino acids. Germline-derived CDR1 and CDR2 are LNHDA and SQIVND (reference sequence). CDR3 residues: CASSIIGGEAEAFF. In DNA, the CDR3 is TGTGCCAGTAGTATAATTGGGGGGGAGGCTGAAGCTTTCTTT.

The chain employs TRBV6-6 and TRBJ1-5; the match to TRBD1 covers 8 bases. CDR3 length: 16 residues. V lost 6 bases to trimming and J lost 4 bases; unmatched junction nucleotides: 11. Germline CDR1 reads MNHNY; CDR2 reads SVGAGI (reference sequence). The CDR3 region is CASSPGRTGRNQPQHF. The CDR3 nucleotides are TGTGCCAGCAGCCCGGGCCGGACAGGGCGGAATCAGCCCCAGCATTTT.

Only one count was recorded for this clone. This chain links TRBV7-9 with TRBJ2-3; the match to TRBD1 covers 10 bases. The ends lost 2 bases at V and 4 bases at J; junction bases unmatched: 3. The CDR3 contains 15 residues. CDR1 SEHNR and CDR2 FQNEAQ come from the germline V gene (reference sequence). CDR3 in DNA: TGTGCCAGCAGCTTAAGGGACAGGGGACCAGATACGCAGTATTTT. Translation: CASSLRDRGPDTQYF.

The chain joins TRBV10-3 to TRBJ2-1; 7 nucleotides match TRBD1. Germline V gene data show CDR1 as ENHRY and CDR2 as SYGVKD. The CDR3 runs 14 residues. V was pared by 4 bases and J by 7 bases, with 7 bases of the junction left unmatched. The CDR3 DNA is TGTGCCATCAGTGCCGGGACAGCAACTAATGAGCAGTTCTTC. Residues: CAISAGTATNEQFF.

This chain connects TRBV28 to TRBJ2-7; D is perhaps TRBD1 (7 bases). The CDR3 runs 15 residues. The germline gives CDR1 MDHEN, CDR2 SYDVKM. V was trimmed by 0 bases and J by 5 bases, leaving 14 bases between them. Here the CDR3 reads CASSLWAGGSDEQYF. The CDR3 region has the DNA TGTGCCAGCAGTTTATGGGCAGGGGGGAGTGACGAGCAGTACTTC.

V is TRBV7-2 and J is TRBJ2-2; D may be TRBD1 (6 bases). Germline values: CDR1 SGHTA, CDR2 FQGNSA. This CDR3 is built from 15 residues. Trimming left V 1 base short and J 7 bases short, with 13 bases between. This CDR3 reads CASSLEAGVVGELFF. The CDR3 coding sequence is TGTGCCAGCAGCTTAGAGGCAGGGGTGGTCGGGGAGCTGTTTTTT.

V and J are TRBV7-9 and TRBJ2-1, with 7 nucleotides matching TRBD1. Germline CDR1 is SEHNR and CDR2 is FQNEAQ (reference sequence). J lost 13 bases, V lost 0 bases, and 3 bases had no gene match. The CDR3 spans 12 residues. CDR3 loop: CASSLAQGEQFF. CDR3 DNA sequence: TGTGCCAGCAGCTTAGCGCAGGGGGAACAGTTCTTC.

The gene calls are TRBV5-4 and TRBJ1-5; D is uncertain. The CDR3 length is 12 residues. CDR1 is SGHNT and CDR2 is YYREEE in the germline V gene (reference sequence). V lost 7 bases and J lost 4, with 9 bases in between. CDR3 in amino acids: CASARGNQPQHF. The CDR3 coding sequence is TGTGCCAGCGCCCGAGGGAATCAGCCCCAGCATTTT.

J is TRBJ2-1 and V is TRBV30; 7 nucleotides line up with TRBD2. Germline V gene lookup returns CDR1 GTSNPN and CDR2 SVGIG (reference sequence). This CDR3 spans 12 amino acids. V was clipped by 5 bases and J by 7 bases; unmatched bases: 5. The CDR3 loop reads CAWGMGGNEQFF. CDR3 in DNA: TGTGCCTGGGGGATGGGGGGGAATGAGCAGTTCTTC.

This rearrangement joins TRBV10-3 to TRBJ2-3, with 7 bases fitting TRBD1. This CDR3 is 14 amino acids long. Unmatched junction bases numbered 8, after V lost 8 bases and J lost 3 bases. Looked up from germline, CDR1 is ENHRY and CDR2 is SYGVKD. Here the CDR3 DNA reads TGTGCCATCGGGACAGCTTCCGGAACAGATACGCAGTATTTT. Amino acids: CAIGTASGTDTQYF.

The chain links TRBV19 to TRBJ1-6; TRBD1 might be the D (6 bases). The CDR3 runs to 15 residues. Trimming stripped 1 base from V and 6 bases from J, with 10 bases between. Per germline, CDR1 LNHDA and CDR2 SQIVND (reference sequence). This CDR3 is CASSIGTAINSPLHF. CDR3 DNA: TGTGCCAGTAGTATAGGGACAGCGATTAATTCACCCCTCCACTTT. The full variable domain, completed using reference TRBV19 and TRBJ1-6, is DGGITQSPKYLFRKEGQNVTLSCEQNLNHDAMYWYRQDPGQGLRLIYYSQIVNDFQKGDIAEGYSVSREKKESFPLTVTSAQKNPTAFYLCASSIGTAINSPLHFGNGTRLTVT.

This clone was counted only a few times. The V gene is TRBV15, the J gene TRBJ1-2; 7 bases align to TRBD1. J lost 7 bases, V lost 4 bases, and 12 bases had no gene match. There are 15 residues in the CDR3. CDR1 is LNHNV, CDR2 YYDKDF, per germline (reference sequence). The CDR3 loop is CATSKDLDRIGGYTF. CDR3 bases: TGTGCCACCAGCAAGGACCTGGACAGGATAGGTGGCTACACCTTC.

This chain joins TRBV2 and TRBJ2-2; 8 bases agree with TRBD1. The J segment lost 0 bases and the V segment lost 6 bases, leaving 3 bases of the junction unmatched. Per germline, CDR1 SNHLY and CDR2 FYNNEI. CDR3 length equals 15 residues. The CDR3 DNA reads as TGTGCCAGCAGGGCGGGACAGGCGAACACCGGGGAGCTGTTTTTT. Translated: CASRAGQANTGELFF. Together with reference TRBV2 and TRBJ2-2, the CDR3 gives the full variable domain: EPEVTQTPSHQVTQMGQEVILRCVPISNHLYFYWYRQILGQKVEFLVSFYNNEISEKSEIFDDQFSVERPDGSNFTLKIRSTKLEDSAMYFCASRAGQANTGELFFGEGSRLTVL.

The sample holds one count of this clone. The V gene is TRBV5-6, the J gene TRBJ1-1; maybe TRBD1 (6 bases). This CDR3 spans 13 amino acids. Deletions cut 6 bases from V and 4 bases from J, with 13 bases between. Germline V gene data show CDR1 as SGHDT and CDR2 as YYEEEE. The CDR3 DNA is TGTGCCAGCAAGGGGGTCGGGTCCACTGAAGCTTTCTTT. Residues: CASKGVGSTEAFF.

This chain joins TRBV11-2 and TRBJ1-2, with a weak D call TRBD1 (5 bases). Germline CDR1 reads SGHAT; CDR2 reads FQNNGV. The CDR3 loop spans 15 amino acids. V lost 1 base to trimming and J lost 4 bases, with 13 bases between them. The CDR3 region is CASSLGRVVVYGYTF. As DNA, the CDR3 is TGTGCCAGCAGCTTAGGCAGGGTGGTGGTCTATGGCTACACCTTC.

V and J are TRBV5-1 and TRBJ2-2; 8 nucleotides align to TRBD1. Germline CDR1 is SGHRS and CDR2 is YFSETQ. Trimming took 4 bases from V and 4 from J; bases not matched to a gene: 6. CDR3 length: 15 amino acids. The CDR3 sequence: CASSHAQGATGELFF. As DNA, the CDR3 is TGCGCCAGCAGCCACGCCCAGGGGGCCACCGGGGAGCTGTTTTTT.

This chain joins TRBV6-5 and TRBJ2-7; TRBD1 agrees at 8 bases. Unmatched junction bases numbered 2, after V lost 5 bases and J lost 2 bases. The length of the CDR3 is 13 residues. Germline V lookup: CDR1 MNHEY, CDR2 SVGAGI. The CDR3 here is CASSRTGPYEQYF. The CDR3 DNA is TGTGCCAGCAGTCGGACAGGGCCCTACGAGCAGTACTTC.

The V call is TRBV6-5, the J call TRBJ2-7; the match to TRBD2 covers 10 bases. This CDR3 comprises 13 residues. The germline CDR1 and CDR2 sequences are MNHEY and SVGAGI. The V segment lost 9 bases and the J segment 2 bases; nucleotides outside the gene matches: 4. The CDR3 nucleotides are TGTGCCAGTAGGACTAGCGGTACCTACGAGCAGTACTTC. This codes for CASRTSGTYEQYF.

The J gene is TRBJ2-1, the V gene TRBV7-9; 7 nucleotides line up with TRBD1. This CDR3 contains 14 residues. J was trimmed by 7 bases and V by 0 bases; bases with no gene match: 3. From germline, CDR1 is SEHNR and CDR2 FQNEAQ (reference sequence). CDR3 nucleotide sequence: TGTGCCAGCAGCTTAGCAGGGGGCGGGAATGAGCAGTTCTTC. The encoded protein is CASSLAGGGNEQFF.

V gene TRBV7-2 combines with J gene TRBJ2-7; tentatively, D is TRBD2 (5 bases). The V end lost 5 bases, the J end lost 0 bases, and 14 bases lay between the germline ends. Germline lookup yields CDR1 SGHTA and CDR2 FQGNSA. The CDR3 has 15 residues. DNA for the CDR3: TGTGCCAGCAGCCTCGGGGTAGGAAACTCCTACGAGCAGTACTTC. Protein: CASSLGVGNSYEQYF.

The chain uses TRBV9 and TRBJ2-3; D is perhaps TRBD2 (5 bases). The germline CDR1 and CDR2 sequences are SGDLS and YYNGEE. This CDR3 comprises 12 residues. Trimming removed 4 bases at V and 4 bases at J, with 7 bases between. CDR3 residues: CASSTSSDTQYF. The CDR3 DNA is TGTGCCAGCAGCACTAGTTCAGATACGCAGTATTTT. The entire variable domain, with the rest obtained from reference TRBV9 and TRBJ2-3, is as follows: DSGVTQTPKHLITATGQRVTLRCSPRSGDLSVYWYQQSLDQGLQFLIQYYNGEERAKGNILERFSAQQFPDLHSELNLSSLELGDSALYFCASSTSSDTQYFGPGTRLTVL.

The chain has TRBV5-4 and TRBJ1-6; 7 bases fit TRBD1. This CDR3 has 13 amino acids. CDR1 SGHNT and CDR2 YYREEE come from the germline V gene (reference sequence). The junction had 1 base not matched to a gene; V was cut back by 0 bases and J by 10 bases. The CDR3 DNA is TGTGCCAGCAGCTTGGAACAGGGGTCACCCCTCCACTTT. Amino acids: CASSLEQGSPLHF.

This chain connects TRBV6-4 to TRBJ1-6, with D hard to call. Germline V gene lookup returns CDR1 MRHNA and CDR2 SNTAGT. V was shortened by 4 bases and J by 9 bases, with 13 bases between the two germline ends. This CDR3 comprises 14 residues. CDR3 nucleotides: TGTGCCAGCAGTGTTCAAGGAGGGTTTTCACCCCTCCACTTT. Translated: CASSVQGGFSPLHF.

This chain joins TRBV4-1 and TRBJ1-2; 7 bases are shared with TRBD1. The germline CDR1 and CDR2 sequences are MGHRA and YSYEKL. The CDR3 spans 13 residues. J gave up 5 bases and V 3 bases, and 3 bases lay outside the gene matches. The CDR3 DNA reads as TGCGCCAGCAGCCATGGGACAGATTATGGCTACACCTTC. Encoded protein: CASSHGTDYGYTF.

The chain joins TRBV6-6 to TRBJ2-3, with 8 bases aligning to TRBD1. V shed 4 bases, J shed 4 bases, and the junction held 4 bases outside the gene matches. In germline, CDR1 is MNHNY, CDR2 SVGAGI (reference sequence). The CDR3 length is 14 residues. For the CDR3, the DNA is TGTGCCAGCAGTTTCCAGGGGGCTCCAGATACGCAGTATTTT. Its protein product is CASSFQGAPDTQYF.

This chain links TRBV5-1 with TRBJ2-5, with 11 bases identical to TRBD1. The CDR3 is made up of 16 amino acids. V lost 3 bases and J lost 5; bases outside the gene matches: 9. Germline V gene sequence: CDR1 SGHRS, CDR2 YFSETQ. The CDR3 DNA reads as TGCGCCAGCAGCTCGCGGACAGGGGGCGGTGGGGAGACCCAGTACTTC. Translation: CASSSRTGGGGETQYF.